The source of this T cell receptor beta chain is a study of blood T cell dynamics during melanoma immunotherapy. Trimming cost V 4 bases and J 4 bases, with 18 bases left between them. CDR1 is SGHRS, CDR2 YFSETQ, per germline. This CDR3 is 16 amino acids long. Each bulk PBMC sample had about 330 ng DNA loaded. Clones were read by immunoSEQ multiplex PCR, and TCRdb kept only the in-frame ones, dropping some. This table holds just under 10,000 clones, approximately 90% found once. Stated time point: pre-treatment baseline. The specimen was blood, collected from a patient treated with checkpoint blockade. This TCR came from a human donor with melanoma. This rearrangement joins TRBV5-1 to TRBJ1-5; D gene unclear. The CDR3 DNA reads TGCGCCAGCAGCCCCACGGGAGCGGGAGGAAATCAGCCCCAGCATTTT. Amino acid sequence: CASSPTGAGGNQPQHF.